Included here is one TCR beta chain sequence, with context. The data were taken from a study of PD-L1 blockade in urothelial cancer. Generated by immunoSEQ multiplex PCR, the TCRdb table keeps only in-frame clones and is missing some. The table records tens of thousands of clones, about 68% of them present only once. The trim removed 3 bases at V and 3 bases at J, leaving 8 bases unmatched. CDR3 length equals 15 residues. Germline V gene lookup returns CDR1 MNHNS and CDR2 SASEGT. Documented time point: pretreatment peripheral blood. The V call is TRBV6-1, the J call TRBJ2-7; 7 nucleotides match TRBD1. The sample consisted of PBMCs, taken around atezolizumab (anti-PD-L1) treatment. This receptor was obtained from a man between 65 and 79 years old with urothelial cancer. As DNA, the CDR3 is TGTGCCAGCAGTGATTTAGGACAGGTCCTCTACGAGCAGTACTTC. It encodes CASSDLGQVLYEQYF.